The entry that follows covers one T cell receptor beta chain sequence. Trimming cost V 5 bases and J 0 bases; bases outside gene matches: 4. The CDR3 has 15 residues. Germline V gives CDR1 SGHAT, CDR2 FQNNGV. The data stem from a study of cytomegalovirus exposure and HLA in healthy donors. The PCR was carried out with 60 Vbeta primers and 13 Jbeta primers. This table comes from immunoSEQ multiplex PCR, and its TCRdb copy is limited to in-frame clones, with some not included. The table lists about 39,000 clones. The receptor was isolated from a woman in her 30s in good health and CMV-seropositive. Sample: PBMCs. The V gene is TRBV11-2, the J gene TRBJ2-1, with TRBD1 matching 7 bases. The CDR3 here is CASSGGQSSYNEQFF. The DNA of the CDR3 is TGTGCCAGCAGCGGGGGACAGAGCTCCTACAATGAGCAGTTCTTC.